The present T cell receptor beta chain was sequenced within a study of shared clonotypes between healthy human individuals. The healthy adult donors were HIV-negative and reported no recent acute infections or vaccinations. Some clones are missing from TCRdb's copy, which holds only in-frame ones; the method was immunoSEQ multiplex PCR. The profile shows about 99,000 clones, roughly half of them singletons. This clone was picked up many times. This CDR3 is built from 14 residues. V lost 4 bases, J lost 5 bases, and 6 bases stayed unmatched. Germline assignment: CDR1 SNHLY and CDR2 FYNNEI. Specimen: PBMCs. This chain connects TRBV2 to TRBJ2-5; TRBD1 matches at 8 bases. The source of this sequence is a woman in her 40s in good health. Some clones in this sample may be carry-over from other donors' samples. The CDR3, as DNA: TGTGCCAGCAGTGTTCGGCAGGGGGCGGAGACCCAGTACTTC. Its protein is CASSVRQGAETQYF.